Sequencing of this T cell receptor beta chain was carried out in a study of T-cell memory formation after mild COVID-19. The wider study: Largely, the TCR clusters proved donor specific.

V dropped 4 bases and J dropped 5 bases, with 14 bases sitting between them. The V gene's germline CDR1 is MGHRA and CDR2 YSYEKL. The CDR3 totals 14 residues. Using constant-segment primers, 5'RACE produced TCR alpha and TCR beta cDNA libraries carrying sample barcodes and UMIs. Via MiXCR, TCRdb re-called the 5' RACE reads, giving one row per CDR3 protein. The data show about 120,000 distinct CDR3 sequences, about a fifth seen once. Concerning this clonotype itself: As yet, its antigen is unknown.

General study results and limits: Memory from before infection featured some responding clones, which suggests cross-reactive memory joined. Day 15 to 85 contracting clones showed balanced CD4/CD8; day 15 to 37 expanders favored CD4+.

The chain links TRBV4-1 to TRBJ1-1; D is uncertain. What was sequenced was PBMCs or a T cell subset sorted from them (not recorded which). The receptor comes from a man younger than 35 who had mild COVID-19 (a few samples of this study predate the infection). Cell type and time point are not known. CDR3: CASSREHSGTEAFF. The CDR3 region has the DNA TGCGCCAGCAGCCGAGAGCATAGCGGAACTGAAGCTTTCTTT.